This T cell receptor beta chain was obtained from a study of control samples from healthy donors and cancer patients. Sequencing used immunoSEQ multiplex PCR; TCRdb keeps in-frame clones, though not all of them. The repertoire holds around 96,000 clones, with 90% to 95% as singletons. Trimming left V 4 bases short and J 2 bases short, with 15 bases between. Germline CDR1 SGHTS, CDR2 YDEGEE. CDR3 length: 15 amino acids. This clonotype was sampled from a man aged 18 to 30 in good health. Sequencing used blood. This chain links TRBV5-8 with TRBJ2-5; D perhaps matches TRBD2 (6 bases). The chain's CDR3 is CASSLNFGTQETQYF. In DNA, the CDR3 is TGTGCCAGCAGCCTTAACTTTGGGACTCAAGAGACCCAGTACTTC.